A single T cell receptor (beta chain) is shown here with its context. V was pared by 2 bases and J by 1 base, with 5 bases between. The germline V gene has CDR1 SQVTM and CDR2 ANQGSEA. The CDR3 is 12 amino acids. The data stem from a study of CD8 T cells in Susac syndrome. Random hexamers served to reverse transcribe roughly 0.45 to 1 ug RNA. The immunoSEQ assay covered 54 Vbeta and 13 Jbeta segments for CDR3. TCRdb reanalysed the immunoSEQ multiplex PCR reads using MiXCR and keeps one entry per CDR3 protein. The data show 75,000 to 95,000 distinct CDR3 sequences, roughly 96% seen once. The rearrangement links TRBV29-1 to TRBJ1-1; D is perhaps TRBD1 (5 bases). The sample comprised CD8+ T cells from PBMCs. The sequence was collected from a human donor with Susac syndrome. The CDR3 DNA sequence: TGCAGCGTTGAACAGGGGAACACTGAAGCTTTCTTT. Its protein product is CSVEQGNTEAFF.